This entry lists 18 T cell receptor beta chains sequenced from one sample in a study of CD8 T cells in ankylosing spondylitis. TCRdb reprocessed the 5' RACE reads via MiXCR and lists one record per CDR3 protein. The sample includes roughly 42,000 distinct CDR3 sequences, 2.7% of them seen just once. The material sequenced was blood, either unsorted or a sorted T cell fraction (not recorded which). These receptors came from a male donor with ankylosing spondylitis or in good health (not recorded which).

This clonotype was found many times. V and J are TRBV9 and TRBJ2-3, with D perhaps matching TRBD2 (6 bases). Germline V gene data show CDR1 as SGDLS and CDR2 as YYNGEE. V lost 1 base to trimming and J lost 4 bases, with 16 bases between them. The CDR3 length is 16 residues. The CDR3 here is CASSVNGREASDTQYF. The CDR3 coding sequence is TGTGCCAGCAGCGTAAACGGCAGGGAGGCTTCAGATACGCAGTATTTT.

This clonotype came up many times. This chain uses TRBV9 with TRBJ2-2; 8 bases line up with TRBD2. V dropped 4 bases and J dropped 3; count of bases not matched to a gene: 5. Germline values: CDR1 SGDLS, CDR2 YYNGEE. This CDR3 has 15 amino acids. The CDR3 spells CASSYSGIDTGELFF. The CDR3 DNA sequence: TGTGCCAGCAGCTATAGCGGGATCGACACCGGGGAGCTGTTTTTT. The full variable domain, rest sourced from reference TRBV9 and TRBJ2-2, is DSGVTQTPKHLITATGQRVTLRCSPRSGDLSVYWYQQSLDQGLQFLIQYYNGEERAKGNILERFSAQQFPDLHSELNLSSLELGDSALYFCASSYSGIDTGELFFGEGSRLTVL.

There are many counts of this clonotype. The chain employs TRBV21-1 and TRBJ2-2; TRBD1, the table's D call, lacks a check against the DNA. TRBV21-1 is a known pseudogene. This CDR3 is 18 amino acids long. CDR3 sequence: CASSKPYHRGLSSGELFF. CDR3 coding DNA: TGTGCCAGCAGCAAACCTTATCACAGGGGGTTATCTTCCGGGGAGCTGTTTTTT.

This clonotype has ten or more counts. The CDR3 region is CASSANDYEQYF. CDR3 in DNA: TGTGCCAGCAGCGCGAATGACTACGAGCAGTACTTC. The rearrangement joins TRBV9 to TRBJ2-7; D is undetermined. Germline V gene sequence: CDR1 SGDLS, CDR2 YYNGEE. V lost 3 bases to trimming and J lost 3 bases, with 7 bases between them. The CDR3 loop spans 12 amino acids.

This clonotype was seen at least ten times. This chain joins TRBV9 and TRBJ2-2, with D possibly being TRBD2 (5 bases). V was shortened by 0 bases and J by 5 bases, with 20 bases between the two germline ends. CDR1 is SGDLS, CDR2 YYNGEE, per germline. The CDR3 has 18 residues. Here the CDR3 reads CASSVDRFGSFITGELFF. The CDR3 coding sequence is TGTGCCAGCAGCGTAGATCGGTTTGGGAGTTTTATAACCGGGGAGCTGTTTTTT.

This clonotype was observed many times. The V call is TRBV9, the J call TRBJ1-3, with 7 bases fitting TRBD1. This CDR3 is built from 17 residues. Losses at the gene ends were 0 bases for V and 0 bases for J; bases not matched to a gene: 6. CDR1 is SGDLS and CDR2 is YYNGEE in the germline V gene. Here the CDR3 DNA reads TGTGCCAGCAGCGTAGATGGGACAGCACACTCTGGAAACACCATATATTTT. Protein: CASSVDGTAHSGNTIYF.

This clonotype was found many times. The rearrangement uses TRBV9 and TRBJ2-3, with D hard to call. The V gene lost 1 base and the J gene lost 0 bases, with 6 bases spanning the gap. Germline CDR1 and CDR2: SGDLS and YYNGEE. The CDR3 has 14 residues. DNA for the CDR3: TGTGCCAGCAGCGTAACTGGTAGCACAGATACGCAGTATTTT. Its protein is CASSVTGSTDTQYF.

This clonotype appeared many times. This rearrangement joins TRBV9 to TRBJ2-1, with D maybe TRBD1 (6 bases). This CDR3 contains 17 residues. Germline loops: CDR1 SGDLS, CDR2 YYNGEE. V was cut by 2 bases and J by 3 bases, with 18 bases left in between. Here the CDR3 DNA reads TGTGCCAGCAGCGTCAGTATTCGGGGCAGGGGCTACAATGAGCAGTTCTTC. It specifies CASSVSIRGRGYNEQFF.

The DNA for the CDR3 is TGTGCCAGCACTCGGGGAATCTTTCAAGAGACCCAGTACTTC. Translated: CASTRGIFQETQYF. This chain joins TRBV9 and TRBJ2-5; D is perhaps TRBD2 (5 bases). Germline lookup yields CDR1 SGDLS and CDR2 YYNGEE. The V end was cut by 6 bases, the J end by 2 bases, with 14 bases between. The CDR3 is made up of 14 amino acids.

The table lists this clonotype with many counts. The genes are TRBV9 and TRBJ2-5; TRBD2 aligns across 7 bases. With V trimmed by 4 bases and J by 2 bases, 14 bases remained unmatched. Germline V CDR1 and CDR2: SGDLS, YYNGEE. CDR3 length: 17 residues. This chain's CDR3 is CASSSPAGRERQETQYF. The CDR3 region has the DNA TGTGCCAGCAGCTCTCCTGCTGGGCGGGAGCGGCAAGAGACCCAGTACTTC.

This clonotype was observed many times. The V and J genes are TRBV9 and TRBJ2-5; no reliable D call. The germline V gene has CDR1 SGDLS and CDR2 YYNGEE. The V end was cut by 3 bases, the J end by 4 bases, with 10 bases between. The CDR3 is 13 amino acids. The CDR3 sequence is CASSDGVTETQYF. CDR3 nucleotide sequence: TGTGCCAGCAGCGACGGTGTTACAGAGACCCAGTACTTC. Together with reference TRBV9 and TRBJ2-5, the CDR3 gives the full variable domain: DSGVTQTPKHLITATGQRVTLRCSPRSGDLSVYWYQQSLDQGLQFLIQYYNGEERAKGNILERFSAQQFPDLHSELNLSSLELGDSALYFCASSDGVTETQYFGPGTRLLVL.

The table lists this clonotype with many counts. The DNA for the CDR3 is TGTGCCAGCAGCGTAGGAGGAGCTGTCGGCAATGAGCAGTTCTTC. Translation gives CASSVGGAVGNEQFF. This chain connects TRBV9 to TRBJ2-1; D gene ambiguous. CDR3 size: 15 residues. Germline V gene data show CDR1 as SGDLS and CDR2 as YYNGEE. The V and J ends lost 0 bases and 6 bases respectively, with 13 bases between them. The full variable domain, rest sourced from reference TRBV9 and TRBJ2-1, is DSGVTQTPKHLITATGQRVTLRCSPRSGDLSVYWYQQSLDQGLQFLIQYYNGEERAKGNILERFSAQQFPDLHSELNLSSLELGDSALYFCASSVGGAVGNEQFFGPGTRLTVL.

This clonotype was counted ten times or more. V and J are TRBV9 and TRBJ2-1; possible D gene TRBD2, 6 bases. The CDR3 has 14 residues. CDR1 SGDLS and CDR2 YYNGEE come from the germline V gene. The ends were cut back, 7 bases at V and 7 bases at J, with 18 bases in the middle. The CDR3 sequence is CASGSRDSLNEQFF. The CDR3 DNA reads TGTGCCAGCGGAAGCCGGGACTCTCTTAATGAGCAGTTCTTC.

This clonotype has a count of ten or more. The V call is TRBV9, the J call TRBJ2-7; 7 bases line up with TRBD1. The CDR3 extends over 14 amino acids. V lost 4 bases and J lost 0; bases outside the gene matches: 4. Germline assignment: CDR1 SGDLS and CDR2 YYNGEE. CDR3: CASSIGQASYEQYF. The CDR3 DNA reads as TGTGCCAGCAGCATAGGACAGGCCTCCTACGAGCAGTACTTC.

This clonotype was picked up many times. The chain uses TRBV9 and TRBJ2-7; 11 positions match TRBD2. With 4 bases clipped from V and 2 bases from J, the junction kept 5 bases outside the gene matches. The CDR3 loop spans 15 amino acids. Germline CDR1 SGDLS, CDR2 YYNGEE. The CDR3, as DNA: TGTGCCAGCAGCCAGGGGACTAGCGGACCCTACGAGCAGTACTTC. Encoded protein: CASSQGTSGPYEQYF.

This clonotype came up many times. The rearrangement links TRBV9 to TRBJ2-7; the match to TRBD1 covers 9 bases. With 0 bases clipped from V and 4 bases from J, the junction kept 11 bases outside the gene matches. Germline CDR1 SGDLS, CDR2 YYNGEE. The CDR3 is made up of 17 amino acids. The CDR3, as DNA: TGTGCCAGCAGCGTAGCTTACGGGGACAGGGCGGGATACGAGCAGTACTTC. Translated: CASSVAYGDRAGYEQYF. The full variable domain, rest sourced from reference TRBV9 and TRBJ2-7, is DSGVTQTPKHLITATGQRVTLRCSPRSGDLSVYWYQQSLDQGLQFLIQYYNGEERAKGNILERFSAQQFPDLHSELNLSSLELGDSALYFCASSVAYGDRAGYEQYFGPGTRLTVT.

This chain uses TRBV9 with TRBJ1-1; the D is unclear. The CDR3 consists of 13 residues. Trimming shortened V by 4 bases and J by 5 bases, and 12 bases separated the two germline ends. Germline V gene lookup returns CDR1 SGDLS and CDR2 YYNGEE. The CDR3: CASSSRRDTEAFF. In DNA, the CDR3 is TGTGCCAGCAGCTCTCGAAGAGATACTGAAGCTTTCTTT.

The V and J genes are TRBV9 and TRBJ2-7; 11 bases match TRBD2. Germline assignment: CDR1 SGDLS and CDR2 YYNGEE. V dropped 3 bases and J dropped 4; count of bases not matched to a gene: 3. This CDR3 contains 14 residues. CDR3: CASSGGLAVYEQYF. The CDR3 bases are TGTGCCAGCAGCGGGGGACTAGCGGTTTACGAGCAGTACTTC.